The 16 T cell receptor beta chains below were found in one sample sequenced in a study of blood T cell repertoires in COVID-19. Assay used: immunoSEQ multiplex PCR; TCRdb lists only in-frame clones, some missing. In the table there are 130,000 to 150,000 clones, about four fifths of which are singletons. The sample consisted of peripheral blood. The source is a woman aged 80 or older with acute or convalescent COVID-19.

This clone was observed a single time. This chain joins TRBV19 and TRBJ2-7; 8 bases map to TRBD1. V shed 1 base, J shed 5 bases, and the junction held 7 bases outside the gene matches. CDR3 length equals 15 residues. The germline V gene has CDR1 LNHDA and CDR2 SQIVND (reference sequence). CDR3 sequence: CASSIVVGTGNEQYF. CDR3 coding DNA: TGTGCCAGTAGTATAGTCGTGGGGACAGGCAACGAGCAGTACTTC.

With regard to this clone: A read error may account for a junction end that differs from germline. This chain links TRBV5-4 with TRBJ1-1, with D perhaps TRBD1 (5 bases). The CDR3 sequence is 14 residues long. Looked up from germline, CDR1 is SGHNT and CDR2 is YYREEE (reference sequence). The CDR3 spells CASSLVPGNPEAFF. The CDR3 region has the DNA TGTGCCAGCAGCTTGGTTCCAGGGAACCCTGAAGCTTTCTTT.

As for this clone: At one end the junction does not follow the germline gene, possibly because of a read error. The chain recombines TRBV12-3 or TRBV12-4 with TRBJ2-5, with 8 bases aligning to TRBD2. The CDR3 totals 12 residues. In DNA, the CDR3 is TGTGCCAGCACCGACGTAGCGGGGAGGGCCCACTTC. It is translated as CASTDVAGRAHF.

The genes are TRBV6-2 or TRBV6-3 and TRBJ2-2, with 8 nucleotides matching TRBD1. CDR3 length: 16 amino acids. The V gene end was trimmed by 5 bases and the J gene end by 0 bases; junction bases not matched to a gene: 5. Germline V gives CDR1 MNHEY, CDR2 SVGEGT. CDR3 amino acids: CASSQSTGANTGELFF. The DNA of the CDR3 is TGTGCCAGCAGTCAGTCGACAGGGGCGAACACCGGGGAGCTGTTTTTT.

V usage is TRBV3-1 (or the pseudogene TRBV3-2) and J usage is TRBJ2-1, with D uncertain. This CDR3 region has 11 residues. Deletions cut 1 base from V and 8 bases from J, with 3 bases between. Looked up from germline, CDR1 is LGHDT and CDR2 is YNNKEL (reference sequence). The CDR3 DNA sequence: TGTGCCAGCAGCCAAGCGGATGAGCAGTTCTTC. This gives the protein CASSQADEQFF.

The sample holds one count of this clone. Here the CDR3 DNA reads TGCGCCAGCAGCTTCGAGTTGCCAGGCCGGGACAGGGAGGGGCAGGATAAGGGCTACACCTTC. It translates to CASSFELPGRDREGQDKGYTF. The chain recombines TRBV5-1 with TRBJ1-2; TRBD1 agrees at 9 bases. Germline trimming cut 2 bases from V and 8 bases from J; bases unmatched to any gene: 28. CDR3 length equals 21 residues. Germline V gene data show CDR1 as SGHRS and CDR2 as YFSETQ.

The V and J genes are TRBV3-1 (or the pseudogene TRBV3-2) and TRBJ1-4; a weak D match, TRBD1 (5 bases). The germline V gene encodes CDR1 LGHDT and CDR2 YNNKEL (reference sequence). Trimming left V 4 bases short and J 8 bases short, with 8 bases between. The CDR3 runs to 12 residues. CDR3 coding DNA: TGTGCCAGCAGCCCAGGGATGGAAAAACTGTTTTTT. Its protein product is CASSPGMEKLFF.

This chain uses TRBV7-2 with TRBJ2-7; 7 bases match TRBD1. J was trimmed by 3 bases and V by 5 bases; bases with no gene match: 4. Per the germline V gene, CDR1 is SGHTA and CDR2 is FQGNSA. The CDR3 is 13 amino acids. CDR3 coding DNA: TGTGCCAGCAGCGAGGGACAGAACTACGAGCAGTACTTC. Its protein is CASSEGQNYEQYF.

A single count supports this clone. The chain uses TRBV7-9 and TRBJ1-4; 10 bases are a match to TRBD1. The CDR3 extends over 16 amino acids. The germline V gene has CDR1 SEHNR and CDR2 FQNEAQ (reference sequence). V was clipped by 0 bases and J by 7 bases; unmatched bases: 5. CDR3 protein: CASSLATGGIGEKLFF. In DNA form, the CDR3 reads TGTGCCAGCAGCTTAGCGACAGGGGGCATTGGTGAAAAACTGTTTTTT.

This clone was counted a few times. Distinct nucleotide sequences in the sample also encode this CDR3. The rearrangement joins TRBV27 to TRBJ1-5; 7 bases map to TRBD1. The ends lost 3 bases at V and 7 bases at J; junction bases unmatched: 3. Germline V gene lookup returns CDR1 MNHEY and CDR2 SMNVEV (reference sequence). CDR3 length equals 13 residues. The CDR3 region is CASSLKGGQPQHF. The CDR3 DNA is TGTGCCAGCAGTTTGAAAGGGGGCCAGCCCCAGCATTTT.

The chain links TRBV7-9 to TRBJ1-1; the D gene is possibly TRBD1 (6 bases). The CDR3 is 14 amino acids. The ends were cut back, 5 bases at V and 3 bases at J, with 13 bases in the middle. CDR1 and CDR2 from the germline V gene are SEHNR and FQNEAQ (reference sequence). CDR3 loop: CASSATGLYTEAFF. DNA for the CDR3: TGTGCCAGCAGCGCAACAGGGTTATACACTGAAGCTTTCTTT.

This chain connects TRBV3-1 (or the pseudogene TRBV3-2) to TRBJ1-1; D gene uncertain. Trimming removed 4 bases at V and 4 bases at J, with 10 bases between. This CDR3 is built from 13 residues. CDR1 is LGHDT, CDR2 YNNKEL, per germline (reference sequence). The CDR3 DNA sequence: TGTGCCAGCAGCCCCCGGGGAGGCACTGAAGCTTTCTTT. Protein sequence: CASSPRGGTEAFF.

V gene TRBV12-3 or TRBV12-4 combines with J gene TRBJ1-5; tentatively, D is TRBD1 (5 bases). This CDR3 spans 13 amino acids. The germline V and J ends were trimmed by 3 bases and 6 bases, with 9 bases remaining between them. The CDR3 bases are TGTGCCAGCAGTTTCGGGGGGTCTCAGCCCCAGCATTTT. It specifies CASSFGGSQPQHF.

The CDR3 region is CAISEEETQYF. The CDR3 DNA is TGTGCCATCTCAGAAGAAGAGACCCAGTACTTC. This chain links TRBV10-3 with TRBJ2-5; D call uncertain. Trimming pared 8 bases from V and 3 bases from J, leaving 7 bases between. CDR1 is ENHRY, CDR2 SYGVKD, per germline. The CDR3 covers 11 residues.

The chain uses TRBV4-1 and TRBJ1-5; 9 bases map to TRBD1. The CDR3 extends over 15 amino acids. Germline V lookup: CDR1 MGHRA, CDR2 YSYEKL. V shed 3 bases, J shed 5 bases, and the junction held 5 bases outside the gene matches. For the CDR3, the DNA is TGCGCCAGCAGCCAGGACAGGGGATTGTATCAGCCCCAGCATTTT. It translates to CASSQDRGLYQPQHF.

The rearrangement joins TRBV10-3 to TRBJ1-2; D is undetermined. The CDR3 is made up of 12 amino acids. V lost 3 bases and J 7 bases, leaving 9 bases between the germline ends. Germline CDR1 ENHRY, CDR2 SYGVKD. The CDR3 reads CAISETVTGYTF. As DNA, the CDR3 is TGTGCCATCAGTGAAACAGTTACTGGCTACACCTTC.